This TCR beta chain was retrieved from a study of shared clonotypes between healthy human individuals. Study findings and constraints: Generation of non-shared clonotypes was less probable than generation of clonotypes shared by all four donors. Genetic and exposure-history diversity was limited by the small donor number.

Every subset's genomic DNA went evenly onto several immunoSEQ plates. Sequenced by immunoSEQ multiplex PCR; TCRdb stores in-frame clones only, minus some. The sample holds over 400,000 clones, more than 95% seen once. Note on this clone: Its antigen is unidentified.

With V trimmed by 0 bases and J by 7 bases, 4 bases remained unmatched. The CDR3 has 15 residues. Germline V gives CDR1 SGHRS, CDR2 YFSETQ. The receptor was derived from a woman younger than 45 in good health. The sequencing sample was made of naive CD4+ T cells sorted from blood. The subset: CD45RA+ positively selected. The V gene is TRBV5-1, the J gene TRBJ1-6; 7 bases align to TRBD1. CDR3 in amino acids: CASSLDGQENSPLHF. The CDR3 DNA is TGCGCCAGCAGCTTGGATGGACAGGAAAATTCACCCCTCCACTTT.